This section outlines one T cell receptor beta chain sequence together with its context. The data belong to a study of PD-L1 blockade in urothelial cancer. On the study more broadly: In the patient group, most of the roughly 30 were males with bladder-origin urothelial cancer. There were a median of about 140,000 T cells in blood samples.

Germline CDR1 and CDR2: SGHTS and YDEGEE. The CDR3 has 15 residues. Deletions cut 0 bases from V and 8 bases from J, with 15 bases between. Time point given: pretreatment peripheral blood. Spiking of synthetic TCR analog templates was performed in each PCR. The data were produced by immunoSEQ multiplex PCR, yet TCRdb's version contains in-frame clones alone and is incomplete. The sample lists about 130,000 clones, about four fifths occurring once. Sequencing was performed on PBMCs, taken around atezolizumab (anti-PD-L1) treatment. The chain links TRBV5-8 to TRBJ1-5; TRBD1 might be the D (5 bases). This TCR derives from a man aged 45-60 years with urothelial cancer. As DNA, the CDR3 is TGTGCCAGCAGCTTGGGGGGCGGGGATTCTAAGCCCCAGCATTTT. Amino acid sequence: CASSLGGGDSKPQHF.